This T cell receptor (beta chain) stems from a study of cytomegalovirus exposure and HLA in healthy donors. V lost 3 bases, J lost 5 bases, and 3 bases stayed unmatched. Germline CDR1 is SQVTM and CDR2 is ANQGSEA. The CDR3 runs to 12 residues. The PCR used 60 Vbeta and 13 Jbeta primers. The table came from immunoSEQ multiplex PCR; TCRdb's copy has only in-frame clones and leaves some out. In the table there are about 65,000 clones, 60% to 65% of which are singletons. V is TRBV29-1 and J is TRBJ2-7, with 8 bases matching TRBD1. The sequenced sample consisted of PBMCs. The sequence was obtained from a man aged 25-45 years in good health and CMV-seronegative. This CDR3 is CSVDRGQHEQYF. The CDR3 nucleotides read TGCAGCGTTGACAGGGGGCAACACGAGCAGTACTTC.